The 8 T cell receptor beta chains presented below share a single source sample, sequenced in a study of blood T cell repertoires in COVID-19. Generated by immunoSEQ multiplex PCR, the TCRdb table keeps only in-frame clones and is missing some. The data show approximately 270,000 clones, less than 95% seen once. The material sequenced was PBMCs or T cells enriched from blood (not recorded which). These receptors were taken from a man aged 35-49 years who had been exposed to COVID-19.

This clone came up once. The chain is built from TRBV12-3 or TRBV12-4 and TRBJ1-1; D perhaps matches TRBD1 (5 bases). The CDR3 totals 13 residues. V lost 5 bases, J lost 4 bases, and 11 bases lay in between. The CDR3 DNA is TGTGCCAGCAGTCGGGGGGTGGCCACTGAAGCTTTCTTT. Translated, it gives CASSRGVATEAFF.

The CDR3 DNA reads as TGTGCCAGCAAACCGGAACAGGGGGTGGACGAGCAGTACTTC. This sequence encodes CASKPEQGVDEQYF. The chain has TRBV11-2 and TRBJ2-7, with 8 bases fitting TRBD1. V was pared by 7 bases and J by 5 bases, with 10 bases of the junction left unmatched. The V gene's germline CDR1 is SGHAT and CDR2 FQNNGV. The length of the CDR3 is 14 residues.

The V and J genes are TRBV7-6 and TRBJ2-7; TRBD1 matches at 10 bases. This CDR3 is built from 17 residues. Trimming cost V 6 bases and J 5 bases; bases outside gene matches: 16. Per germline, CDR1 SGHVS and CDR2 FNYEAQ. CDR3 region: CASSYRSPGQGSHEQYF. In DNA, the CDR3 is TGTGCCAGCAGTTATCGATCTCCGGGACAGGGGAGCCACGAGCAGTACTTC.

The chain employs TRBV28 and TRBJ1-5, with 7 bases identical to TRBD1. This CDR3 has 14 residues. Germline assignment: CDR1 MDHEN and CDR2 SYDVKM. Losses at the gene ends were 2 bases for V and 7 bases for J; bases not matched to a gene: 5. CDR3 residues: CASSLPQGIQPQHF. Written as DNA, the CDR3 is TGTGCCAGCAGTTTACCACAGGGGATACAGCCCCAGCATTTT. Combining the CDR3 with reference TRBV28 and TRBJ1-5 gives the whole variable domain DVKVTQSSRYLVKRTGEKVFLECVQDMDHENMFWYRQDPGLGLRLIYFSYDVKMKEKGDIPEGYSVSREKKERFSLILESASTNQTSMYLCASSLPQGIQPQHFGDGTRLSIL.

The CDR3 sequence: CASSLGGAGTSQPQHF. The CDR3 region has the DNA TGTGCCAGCAGCTTAGGCGGCGCAGGGACTTCACAGCCCCAGCATTTT. The V call is TRBV5-4, the J call TRBJ1-5, with D tentatively TRBD1 (5 bases). Per the germline V gene, CDR1 is SGHNT and CDR2 is YYREEE (reference sequence). Trimming left V 2 bases short and J 7 bases short, with 19 bases between. The CDR3 is made up of 16 amino acids.

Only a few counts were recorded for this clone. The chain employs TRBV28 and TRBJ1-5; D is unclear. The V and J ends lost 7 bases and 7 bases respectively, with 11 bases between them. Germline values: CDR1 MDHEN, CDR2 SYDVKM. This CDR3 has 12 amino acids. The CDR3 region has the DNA TGTGCCAGCACTGGTTTTGGCCAGCCCCAGCATTTT. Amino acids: CASTGFGQPQHF.

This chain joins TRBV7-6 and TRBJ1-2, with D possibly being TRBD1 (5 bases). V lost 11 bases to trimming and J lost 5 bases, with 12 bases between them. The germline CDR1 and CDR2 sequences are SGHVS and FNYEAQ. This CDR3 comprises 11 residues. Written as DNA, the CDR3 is TGTGCCGCTGGGGCGGGGTATGGCTACACCTTC. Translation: CAAGAGYGYTF. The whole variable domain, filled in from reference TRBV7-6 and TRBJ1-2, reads GAGVSQSPRYKVTKRGQDVALRCDPISGHVSLYWYRQALGQGPEFLTYFNYEAQQDKSGLPNDRFSAERPEGSISTLTIQRTEQRDSAMYRCAAGAGYGYTFGSGTRLTVV.

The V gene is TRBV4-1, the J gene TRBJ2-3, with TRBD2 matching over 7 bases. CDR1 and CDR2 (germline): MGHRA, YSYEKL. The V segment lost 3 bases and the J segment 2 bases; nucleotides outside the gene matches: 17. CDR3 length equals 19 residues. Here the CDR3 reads CASSHPQRAGREVTDTQYF. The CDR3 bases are TGCGCCAGCAGCCATCCTCAAAGGGCAGGGAGGGAGGTCACAGATACGCAGTATTTT.